Described below is a single T cell receptor (beta chain) sequence and its context. Donors had no recently reported acute infections or vaccinations and were HIV-negative. The data belong to a study of shared clonotypes between healthy human individuals. At the level of the study: Two women and three men aged 18 to 49 made up the donors.

The CDR3 runs 16 residues. Germline CDR1 is LNHNV and CDR2 is YYDKDF (reference sequence). J was trimmed by 7 bases and V by 0 bases; bases with no gene match: 7. Each subset's genomic DNA was split evenly across several immunoSEQ plates. Some clones are missing from TCRdb's copy, which holds only in-frame ones; the method was immunoSEQ multiplex PCR. This table holds millions of clones, over 85% found once. The V gene is TRBV15, the J gene TRBJ2-2; 8 bases line up with TRBD1. Sequenced material: naive CD4+ T cells sorted from blood. The sample's subset: CD45RA+ positively selected. The TCR was taken from a man in his late teens or twenties in good health. For the CDR3, the DNA is TGTGCCACCAGCAGAGATCCTCAGGGGGCGAACGGGGAGCTGTTTTTT. Translation: CATSRDPQGANGELFF.